The next 32 T cell receptor beta chains were all read from a single sample in a study of CD8 T cells in Susac syndrome. The authors reverse transcribed roughly 0.5 to 1 ug RNA with random hexamers. TCRdb ran MiXCR on the immunoSEQ multiplex PCR reads and lists one entry per CDR3 protein. This table has about 280,000 distinct CDR3 sequences, 85% appearing once. Sequenced: CD8+ T cells from PBMCs. Receptors were obtained from a human donor with multiple sclerosis.

The chain uses TRBV6-6 and TRBJ1-6, with D unclear. The CDR3 spans 14 residues. Germline CDR1 and CDR2: MNHNY and SVGAGI (reference sequence). V was trimmed by 6 bases and J by 9 bases, leaving 15 bases between them. CDR3 loop: CASSLGESSSPLHF. The CDR3 DNA reads TGTGCCAGCAGCCTCGGGGAATCGAGTTCACCCCTCCACTTT.

This clonotype was seen a handful of times. The chain combines TRBV30 with TRBJ1-1, with D perhaps matching TRBD1 (5 bases). Between the trimmed V and J ends, which lost 0 bases and 4 bases, there was a span of 9 bases. The germline V gene encodes CDR1 GTSNPN and CDR2 SVGIG (reference sequence). The CDR3 runs to 13 residues. This chain's CDR3 is CAWSVGGGTEAFF. CDR3 DNA: TGTGCCTGGAGTGTCGGGGGAGGCACTGAAGCTTTCTTT.

This chain links TRBV27 with TRBJ2-1, with 7 bases identical to TRBD2. Germline CDR1 is MNHEY and CDR2 is SMNVEV (reference sequence). This CDR3 contains 16 residues. V was clipped by 6 bases and J by 0 bases; unmatched bases: 8. The CDR3 coding sequence is TGTGCCAGCAGACTCGGGACTACCGGCTCCTACAATGAGCAGTTCTTC. Protein: CASRLGTTGSYNEQFF.

The chain recombines TRBV7-8 with TRBJ2-7, with TRBD1 identical over 10 bases. V shed 5 bases and J 6 bases; nucleotides not matched to a gene: 13. The CDR3 is 16 residues long. Germline loops: CDR1 SGHVS, CDR2 FQNEAQ. Here the CDR3 reads CASSAWQGDRGFEQYF. The CDR3 DNA follows: TGTGCCAGCAGCGCGTGGCAAGGGGACAGGGGTTTCGAGCAGTACTTC.

This chain's CDR3 is CASSYDGGLVEYEQYF. The CDR3 nucleotides read TGTGCCAGCAGTTACGACGGGGGACTAGTTGAGTACGAGCAGTACTTC. This chain links TRBV6-6 with TRBJ2-7; 8 bases are a match to TRBD2. After removal of 2 bases from V and 4 bases from J, the junction contained 10 bases not matched to a gene. There are 16 residues in the CDR3. Germline V gives CDR1 MNHNY, CDR2 SVGAGI (reference sequence).

The chain's CDR3 is CASSLRLGRDRGNEKLFF. CDR3 nucleotides: TGTGCCAGCAGTTTGAGGCTCGGGCGGGACAGGGGTAATGAAAAACTGTTTTTT. The rearrangement uses TRBV28 and TRBJ1-4; 10 positions agree with TRBD1. The germline CDR1 and CDR2 sequences are MDHEN and SYDVKM. V was pared by 3 bases and J by 4 bases, with 11 bases of the junction left unmatched. This CDR3 comprises 18 residues.

This chain links TRBV3-1 with TRBJ2-1, with 7 bases fitting TRBD2. There are 16 residues in the CDR3. The germline CDR1 and CDR2 sequences are LGHDT and YNNKEL (reference sequence). Trimming at V came to 3 bases and at J to 7 bases, leaving 12 bases not matched to a gene. The DNA of the CDR3 is TGTGCCAGCAGCCATCCTTCGCGGGAGAGGTTAAATGAGCAGTTCTTC. Protein product: CASSHPSRERLNEQFF.

The V call is TRBV9, the J call TRBJ2-4, with 8 bases fitting TRBD1. The CDR3 has 14 residues. V shed 2 bases and J 7 bases; nucleotides not matched to a gene: 5. From germline, CDR1 is SGDLS and CDR2 YYNGEE. The CDR3 DNA reads TGTGCCAGCAGCGTGGGGACAGGCCGGAACATTCAGTACTTC. It yields the protein CASSVGTGRNIQYF.

In this sample, this clonotype turned up once. J is TRBJ2-3 and V is TRBV7-3; D may correspond to TRBD1 or TRBD2 (6 bases each). The CDR3 has 17 residues. In germline, CDR1 is SGHTA, CDR2 FQGTGA. V was pared by 8 bases and J by 2 bases, with 23 bases between. As DNA, the CDR3 is TGTGCCAGCCGATTCCTAAAGGGGGGCGGGCACACAGATACGCAGTATTTT. It is translated as CASRFLKGGGHTDTQYF.

This clonotype has more than one count but fewer than ten. The V gene is TRBV28, the J gene TRBJ1-2; tentative D call: TRBD1 (5 bases). Germline values: CDR1 MDHEN, CDR2 SYDVKM. CDR3 length: 14 residues. V was cut by 3 bases and J by 8 bases, with 16 bases left in between. The CDR3 bases are TGTGCCAGCAGTTTCCCAGCAGGGACGTGGGGCTACACCTTC. Translation gives CASSFPAGTWGYTF.

The chain links TRBV27 to TRBJ1-5; 7 bases agree with TRBD1. V shed 3 bases, J shed 4 bases, and the junction held 3 bases outside the gene matches. The CDR3 covers 14 residues. Germline CDR1 and CDR2: MNHEY and SMNVEV (reference sequence). The CDR3 DNA reads as TGTGCCAGCAGTTTCAGGGGGGATAATCAGCCCCAGCATTTT. Protein: CASSFRGDNQPQHF.

The chain has TRBV11-2 and TRBJ2-2, with D perhaps TRBD2 (5 bases). The CDR3 consists of 14 residues. V was cut by 8 bases and J by 1 base, with 11 bases left in between. Per germline, CDR1 SGHAT and CDR2 FQNNGV. The DNA for the CDR3 is TGTGCCAGCTTGGGAGTGGGGAACACCGGGGAGCTGTTTTTT. It is translated as CASLGVGNTGELFF.

The chain joins TRBV23-1 to TRBJ2-1; D may be TRBD2 (6 bases). Being an ORF, TRBV23-1 has a function that is uncertain. V lost 7 bases to trimming and J lost 0 bases, with 25 bases between them. The CDR3 runs 19 residues. CDR3 in DNA: TGCGCCAGCAACCATACCAAGGGGACCGGGACTTGCTCCTACAATGAGCAGTTCTTC. Its translation: CASNHTKGTGTCSYNEQFF.

V gene TRBV27 combines with J gene TRBJ2-3, with D maybe TRBD1 (5 bases). V was trimmed by 2 bases and J by 4 bases, leaving 10 bases between them. This CDR3 has 14 residues. The germline CDR1 and CDR2 sequences are MNHEY and SMNVEV (reference sequence). CDR3 amino acids: CASSLQGAADTQYF. For the CDR3, the DNA is TGTGCCAGCAGTTTACAAGGGGCTGCAGATACGCAGTATTTT.

This chain joins TRBV9 and TRBJ2-7; D unclear. Trimming took off 0 bases at V and 4 bases at J, with 11 bases between the two ends. The CDR3 consists of 14 residues. The V gene's germline CDR1 is SGDLS and CDR2 YYNGEE. CDR3 in DNA: TGTGCCAGCAGCGTAGCTGGGAATTTGTACGAGCAGTACTTC. The encoded protein is CASSVAGNLYEQYF.

Comments on this clonotype: Mismatch with germline at one junction end may stem from a read error. The genes are TRBV27 and TRBJ2-3, with 12 bases lining up with TRBD2. Per the germline V gene, CDR1 is MNHEY and CDR2 is SMNVEV (reference sequence). CDR3 length equals 16 residues. CDR3 region: CVSSFLLAGGADTQYF. The CDR3 DNA reads as TGTGTCAGCAGTTTCCTACTAGCGGGAGGAGCAGATACGCAGTATTTT.

V usage is TRBV27 and J usage is TRBJ2-1; TRBD1 might be the D (6 bases). The V end was cut by 8 bases, the J end by 4 bases, with 6 bases between. CDR3 length equals 11 residues. Germline V gene data show CDR1 as MNHEY and CDR2 as SMNVEV (reference sequence). CDR3 amino acids: CASGQYNEQFF. In DNA form, the CDR3 reads TGTGCCAGCGGACAGTACAATGAGCAGTTCTTC.

The chain uses TRBV27 and TRBJ1-5; D possibly corresponds to TRBD1 (6 bases). CDR3 size: 14 residues. The germline V and J ends were trimmed by 3 bases and 7 bases, with 13 bases remaining between them. Germline V gene data show CDR1 as MNHEY and CDR2 as SMNVEV (reference sequence). The chain's CDR3 is CASSFRDTGQPQHF. The CDR3 DNA follows: TGTGCCAGCAGTTTCCGGGACACAGGCCAGCCCCAGCATTTT.

The V call is TRBV20-1, the J call TRBJ2-1; 9 nucleotides agree with TRBD2. The CDR3 has 13 residues. Germline CDR1 and CDR2: DFQATT and SNEGSKA (reference sequence). J gave up 9 bases and V 5 bases, and 8 bases lay outside the gene matches. The CDR3: CSAQTSGPPEQFF. The CDR3 DNA reads as TGCAGTGCTCAGACTAGCGGCCCCCCTGAGCAGTTCTTC.

There are a few counts of this clonotype. The CDR3 DNA is TGTGCCAGCAGTTTACTTCCCGACAGATCCTACGAGCAGTACTTC. It codes for CASSLLPDRSYEQYF. The J gene is TRBJ2-7, the V gene TRBV27; D is perhaps TRBD1 (5 bases). Germline-derived CDR1 and CDR2 are MNHEY and SMNVEV (reference sequence). The CDR3 has 15 amino acids. V was shortened by 2 bases and J by 1 base, with 12 bases between the two germline ends.

CDR3 residues: CSAQGFAGEVNEQFF. In nucleotides, the CDR3 is TGCAGTGCGCAAGGTTTTGCGGGAGAGGTGAATGAGCAGTTCTTC. The V gene is TRBV20-1, the J gene TRBJ2-1; 7 nucleotides align to TRBD2. CDR3 size: 15 residues. Per the germline V gene, CDR1 is DFQATT and CDR2 is SNEGSKA (reference sequence). The V segment lost 6 bases and the J segment 7 bases; nucleotides outside the gene matches: 15.

Worth noting for this clonotype: One junction end does not reproduce the germline sequence, and a read error may be involved. CDR3 in DNA: TGTGCCAACAGTTTATCCCGCACCGGGACAAGGTTTACATGGGGCTACACCTTC. Protein sequence: CANSLSRTGTRFTWGYTF. V and J are TRBV2 and TRBJ1-2; tentative D call: TRBD1 (6 bases). Germline CDR1 SNHLY, CDR2 FYNNEI. The CDR3 is made up of 18 amino acids.

This clonotype has only one observation. The chain carries TRBV4-2 and TRBJ2-7; TRBD2 agrees at 10 bases. The germline V gene has CDR1 LGHNA and CDR2 YNFKEQ. The V segment lost 1 base and the J segment 1 base; nucleotides outside the gene matches: 10. The CDR3 is 18 amino acids. The DNA for the CDR3 is TGTGCCAGCAGCCAAGTAGCACCTAGCGGGAGCAGGTCCTACGAGCAGTACTTC. Amino acids: CASSQVAPSGSRSYEQYF.

This chain joins TRBV24-1 and TRBJ2-2, with 7 positions matching TRBD2. Germline V CDR1 and CDR2: KGHDR, SFDVKD. Germline trimming cut 5 bases from V and 5 bases from J; bases unmatched to any gene: 19. This CDR3 is 19 amino acids long. CDR3 nucleotide sequence: TGTGCCACCAGTGTCCCCCTAGGGAGGGCCCGCTGGTGGACCGGGGAGCTGTTTTTT. Protein sequence: CATSVPLGRARWWTGELFF.

This chain connects TRBV7-9 to TRBJ2-1; a weak D match, TRBD2 (6 bases). The CDR3 covers 17 residues. Germline V gene lookup returns CDR1 SEHNR and CDR2 FQNEAQ (reference sequence). Trimming shortened V by 4 bases and J by 7 bases, and 23 bases separated the two germline ends. The CDR3 bases are TGTGCCAGCAGCTCCCGAGCTGAGGGAGGTTCTGGGAATGAGCAGTTCTTC. As protein: CASSSRAEGGSGNEQFF.

The V gene is TRBV28, the J gene TRBJ2-3; D is perhaps TRBD1 (5 bases). Germline CDR1 and CDR2: MDHEN and SYDVKM. This CDR3 comprises 15 residues. V was pared by 3 bases and J by 0 bases, with 10 bases between. CDR3 nucleotide sequence: TGTGCCAGCAGTTTGTGGACACCTAGCACAGATACGCAGTATTTT. Its protein is CASSLWTPSTDTQYF. The variable domain in full, with the rest retrieved from reference TRBV28 and TRBJ2-3, is DVKVTQSSRYLVKRTGEKVFLECVQDMDHENMFWYRQDPGLGLRLIYFSYDVKMKEKGDIPEGYSVSREKKERFSLILESASTNQTSMYLCASSLWTPSTDTQYFGPGTRLTVL.

The chain uses TRBV19 and TRBJ2-7; D is ambiguous. Germline CDR1 and CDR2: LNHDA and SQIVND (reference sequence). The length of the CDR3 is 9 residues. V shed 10 bases and J shed 7 bases, with 8 bases lying between them. CDR3 residues: CAMSWEQYF. In DNA form, the CDR3 reads TGTGCCATGTCCTGGGAGCAGTACTTC.

V and J are TRBV18 and TRBJ1-1; 8 bases match TRBD1. This CDR3 comprises 16 residues. Trimming took 5 bases from V and 4 from J; bases not matched to a gene: 12. Germline V CDR1 and CDR2: KGHSH, LQKENI. The CDR3 coding sequence is TGTGCCAGCTCATCAACTGGACAGGGAATCATCACTGAAGCTTTCTTT. Translated: CASSSTGQGIITEAFF.

The chain has TRBV12-3 or TRBV12-4 and TRBJ2-1; 11 bases map to TRBD2. This CDR3 has 14 residues. After removal of 6 bases from V and 6 bases from J, the junction contained 4 bases not matched to a gene. The CDR3 sequence is CASSGTSGFNEQFF. Written as DNA, the CDR3 is TGTGCCAGCAGCGGGACTAGCGGATTCAATGAGCAGTTCTTC.

CDR3 bases: TGTGCCAGCAGTGTATCCCCGGGACAGCTTGCAACTAATGAAAAACTGTTTTTT. It codes for CASSVSPGQLATNEKLFF. This chain uses TRBV6-1 with TRBJ1-4; 7 bases are shared with TRBD1. The CDR3 contains 18 residues. The junction had 11 bases not matched to a gene; V was cut back by 4 bases and J by 0 bases. CDR1 is MNHNS and CDR2 is SASEGT in the germline V gene.

This clonotype was seen more than once but under ten times. This chain connects TRBV4-3 to TRBJ1-1; D ambiguous. Germline CDR1 LGHNA, CDR2 YSLEER. Deletions cut 1 base from V and 11 bases from J, with 8 bases between. The CDR3 consists of 11 residues. For the CDR3, the DNA is TGCGCCAGCAGCCAAGGGATTGAGGCTTTCTTT. Translation: CASSQGIEAFF.

V gene TRBV11-2 combines with J gene TRBJ1-1, with D unclear. There are 14 residues in the CDR3. In germline, CDR1 is SGHAT, CDR2 FQNNGV. V was cut by 3 bases and J by 1 base, with 9 bases left in between. In nucleotides, the CDR3 is TGTGCCAGCAGCTTCACAGATACGAACACTGAAGCTTTCTTT. This encodes CASSFTDTNTEAFF.